These 27 T cell receptor beta chains share one sample of origin, sequenced in a study of a mutant IDH1 vaccine in newly diagnosed glioma (dated by TCRdb to the early 2020s). According to the study, the label for this sample's time point signals: week 23, last vaccination. A 20-mer mutant IDH1 peptide at 300 micrograms in Montanide made up each vaccine dose, which was injected subcutaneously together with topical imiquimod. These receptors' targets are unknown. The method was the immunoSEQ multiplex PCR assay. TCRdb stores this immuneACCESS table with in-frame sequences only. Part of the clones is absent; in the studies checked, under half of the shortfall reflects unresolved V genes, and no reason is known for the rest. The sample table holds about 64,000 clones, of which more than 75% were seen once. The top ten clones comprise roughly 4% of the sample. The specimen was PBMCs, collected from a glioma patient whose treatment included an IDH1 peptide vaccine. These receptors were obtained from a young man with glioma.

The chain is built from TRBV19 and TRBJ2-7, with D possibly matching TRBD2 (5 bases). V was shortened by 5 bases and J by 6 bases, with 17 bases between the two germline ends. The germline gives CDR1 LNHDA, CDR2 SQIVND (reference sequence). The CDR3 consists of 14 residues. The CDR3 DNA is TGTGCCAGTAGTCTCGGGTCCGGAGGTGGCGAGCAGTACTTC. It yields the protein CASSLGSGGGEQYF.

CDR3: CASSSPPQAYEQYF. The CDR3 nucleotides read TGTGCCAGCAGCTCCCCACCGCAGGCTTACGAGCAGTACTTC. This chain connects TRBV11-2 to TRBJ2-7; D is unclear. The CDR3 spans 14 residues. The germline V gene has CDR1 SGHAT and CDR2 FQNNGV. The ends were cut back, 4 bases at V and 4 bases at J, with 14 bases in the middle.

The rearrangement uses TRBV11-3 and TRBJ1-1; a possible D gene is TRBD1 (6 bases). Germline V lookup: CDR1 SGHNT, CDR2 YENEEA. The CDR3 is made up of 14 amino acids. V gave up 2 bases and J gave up 4 bases, with 11 bases separating them. This CDR3 is CASSLFGGSTEAFF. The CDR3 region has the DNA TGTGCCAGCAGCTTATTCGGGGGCAGCACTGAAGCTTTCTTT.

The chain recombines TRBV28 with TRBJ1-5, with D tentatively TRBD1 (5 bases). The germline CDR1 and CDR2 sequences are MDHEN and SYDVKM. The V and J ends lost 6 bases and 7 bases respectively, with 10 bases between them. The CDR3 consists of 12 residues. For the CDR3, the DNA is TGTGCCAGCAGACTACAGGAACAGCCCCAGCATTTT. Residues: CASRLQEQPQHF.

The chain couples TRBV6-5 to TRBJ2-2; TRBD1 agrees at 7 bases. Trimming took 2 bases from V and 2 from J; bases not matched to a gene: 2. The germline V gene encodes CDR1 MNHEY and CDR2 SVGAGI. The CDR3 runs 15 residues. CDR3 coding DNA: TGTGCCAGCAGTTACGACAGGGCTAACACCGGGGAGCTGTTTTTT. Its translation: CASSYDRANTGELFF.

The rearrangement links TRBV7-9 to TRBJ2-7; D not resolved. Germline values: CDR1 SEHNR, CDR2 FQNEAQ (reference sequence). The CDR3 sequence is 11 residues long. Trimming took 1 base from V and 5 from J, leaving 3 bases between them. The CDR3 DNA sequence: TGTGCCAGCAGCTTAGACCACGAGCAGTACTTC. Protein product: CASSLDHEQYF.

This clone came up once. V usage is TRBV5-6 and J usage is TRBJ2-1, with D perhaps matching TRBD1 (5 bases). The V gene's germline CDR1 is SGHDT and CDR2 YYEEEE. CDR3 size: 15 residues. Trimming removed 2 bases from V and 4 bases from J, with 13 bases in between. The CDR3, as DNA: TGTGCCAGCAGCTTTAATTGGCAGGGTTACAATGAGCAGTTCTTC. It codes for CASSFNWQGYNEQFF.

The rearrangement links TRBV28 to TRBJ1-2; D possibly corresponds to TRBD1 (6 bases). CDR3 length: 15 residues. Germline V gives CDR1 MDHEN, CDR2 SYDVKM. The V end lost 6 bases, the J end lost 4 bases, and 18 bases lay between the germline ends. The CDR3 here is CASRGVSGDIYGYTF. The CDR3 nucleotides are TGTGCCAGCAGGGGAGTCTCAGGGGACATCTATGGCTACACCTTC.

The rearrangement links TRBV4-1 to TRBJ1-5, with 7 bases aligning to TRBD1. This CDR3 has 17 residues. Germline values: CDR1 MGHRA, CDR2 YSYEKL. The V gene end was trimmed by 3 bases and the J gene end by 4 bases; junction bases not matched to a gene: 12. The CDR3 nucleotides read TGCGCCAGCAGCCAGCGTCCGCAGGACAGGTATAATCAGCCCCAGCATTTT. As protein: CASSQRPQDRYNQPQHF.

This rearrangement joins TRBV4-1 to TRBJ1-4, with D perhaps matching TRBD1 (5 bases). Germline V gene lookup returns CDR1 MGHRA and CDR2 YSYEKL. This CDR3 spans 16 amino acids. Trimming pared 1 base from V and 6 bases from J, leaving 15 bases between. This CDR3 is CASSQARQSLYEKLFF. The CDR3 DNA reads as TGCGCCAGCAGCCAAGCCAGACAGTCCCTATATGAAAAACTGTTTTTT.

The chain links TRBV4-2 to TRBJ2-3, with D possibly being TRBD2 (5 bases). The V end was cut by 1 base, the J end by 6 bases, with 11 bases between. CDR1 is LGHNA, CDR2 YNFKEQ, per germline. CDR3 length equals 14 residues. The CDR3: CASSQGLASDTQYF. CDR3 nucleotide sequence: TGTGCCAGCAGCCAAGGTCTAGCTAGCGATACGCAGTATTTT.

This chain connects TRBV5-1 to TRBJ1-1; 7 nucleotides match TRBD1. The V gene end was trimmed by 2 bases and the J gene end by 7 bases; junction bases not matched to a gene: 2. The CDR3 has 12 residues. Per the germline V gene, CDR1 is SGHRS and CDR2 is YFSETQ. Here the CDR3 reads CASSFGTVEAFF. In DNA form, the CDR3 reads TGCGCCAGCAGCTTTGGGACAGTTGAAGCTTTCTTT.

This chain connects TRBV6-5 to TRBJ1-1; weak D call: TRBD1 (5 bases). Deletions cut 0 bases from V and 3 bases from J, with 11 bases between. The CDR3 has 15 amino acids. Germline V lookup: CDR1 MNHEY, CDR2 SVGAGI. CDR3 protein: CASSYSAGSDTEAFF. The CDR3 DNA reads TGTGCCAGCAGTTACTCGGCAGGGTCGGACACTGAAGCTTTCTTT.

The chain joins TRBV4-1 to TRBJ1-2; tentative D call: TRBD1 (6 bases). The germline V gene encodes CDR1 MGHRA and CDR2 YSYEKL. The CDR3 runs to 15 residues. Deletions cut 3 bases from V and 8 bases from J, with 19 bases between. The CDR3: CASSQEPGTTRGYTF. As DNA, the CDR3 is TGCGCCAGCAGCCAGGAACCTGGGACAACGAGGGGCTACACCTTC.

The chain joins TRBV4-1 to TRBJ2-3; TRBD1 or TRBD2 may be the D gene (5 bases each). Germline V gene data show CDR1 as MGHRA and CDR2 as YSYEKL. CDR3 length equals 17 residues. The V gene lost 4 bases and the J gene lost 1 base, with 18 bases spanning the gap. The CDR3 bases are TGCGCCAGCAGCCCCCCACTGGGGCTAGCAGGCACAGATACGCAGTATTTT. Protein: CASSPPLGLAGTDTQYF.

CDR3 in DNA: TGTGCCAGCAGCCTATGGGGTTTCGGGGAAAAACTGTTTTTT. Translation: CASSLWGFGEKLFF. The chain couples TRBV11-2 to TRBJ1-4; D uncertain. Trimming stripped 5 bases from V and 8 bases from J, with 15 bases between. This CDR3 comprises 14 residues. From germline, CDR1 is SGHAT and CDR2 FQNNGV.

The genes are TRBV30 and TRBJ2-3; D is ambiguous. The CDR3 is 14 amino acids. The germline V gene has CDR1 GTSNPN and CDR2 SVGIG (reference sequence). Trimming cost V 3 bases and J 3 bases, with 13 bases left between them. The CDR3 protein is CAWSATLGTDTQYF. DNA for the CDR3: TGTGCCTGGAGCGCCACCCTAGGGACAGATACGCAGTATTTT.

The chain joins TRBV18 to TRBJ2-7; D not resolved. This CDR3 has 13 residues. With 1 base removed from V and 2 bases from J, the gap between germline ends came to 6 bases. In germline, CDR1 is KGHSH, CDR2 LQKENI. The CDR3 DNA is TGTGCCAGCTCACCACAAACGGCCTACGAGCAGTACTTC. Translation: CASSPQTAYEQYF.

This chain joins TRBV4-1 and TRBJ1-3; unclear D gene. Germline V gene sequence: CDR1 MGHRA, CDR2 YSYEKL. V shed 6 bases and J shed 0 bases, with 18 bases lying between them. This CDR3 is built from 17 residues. CDR3 sequence reads: CASSPNSLGNSGNTIYF. DNA for the CDR3: TGCGCCAGCAGTCCCAATTCTTTGGGCAACTCTGGAAACACCATATATTTT.

The genes are TRBV7-9 and TRBJ2-3, with 8 bases identical to TRBD1. The germline V gene has CDR1 SEHNR and CDR2 FQNEAQ (reference sequence). The CDR3 is made up of 17 amino acids. V dropped 4 bases and J dropped 5; count of bases not matched to a gene: 14. CDR3 region: CASSSDRERFNIDTQYF. In DNA, the CDR3 is TGTGCCAGCAGCTCGGACAGGGAACGGTTCAATATAGATACGCAGTATTTT.

As regards this clone: This is likely a read error, given that the CDR3 carries no conserved phenylalanine or tryptophan at its end. Because the CDR3's place on the DNA is in doubt, the DNA is left out and the CDR3 is given as listed by TCRdb. The chain is built from TRBV7-9 and TRBJ1-1. Germline loops: CDR1 SEHNR, CDR2 FQNEAQ (reference sequence). Ends included, the CDR3 has 10 residues. CDR3 loop: CASSLIIGAD.

This chain uses TRBV18 with TRBJ1-1; unclear D gene. The V end lost 4 bases, the J end lost 4 bases, and 16 bases lay between the germline ends. The CDR3 covers 15 residues. Germline values: CDR1 KGHSH, CDR2 LQKENI. The CDR3 nucleotides read TGTGCCAGCTCACAAACGGGCTGGCGGGGCACTGAAGCTTTCTTT. It translates to CASSQTGWRGTEAFF.

The chain combines TRBV27 with TRBJ2-7; TRBD1 agrees at 10 bases. J was trimmed by 2 bases and V by 4 bases; bases with no gene match: 14. The CDR3 runs to 18 residues. The germline CDR1 and CDR2 sequences are MNHEY and SMNVEV (reference sequence). The CDR3 sequence is CASSSPGTGERHTYEQYF. DNA of the CDR3: TGTGCCAGCAGTTCTCCCGGGACAGGGGAAAGACATACCTACGAGCAGTACTTC.

The V gene is TRBV4-1, the J gene TRBJ1-6, with 12 bases fitting TRBD1. Germline CDR1 is MGHRA and CDR2 is YSYEKL. V shed 5 bases, J shed 10 bases, and the junction held 6 bases outside the gene matches. This CDR3 comprises 15 residues. This CDR3 reads CASSDRDRGQSPLHF. The CDR3 DNA sequence: TGCGCCAGCAGCGACCGGGACAGGGGGCAATCACCCCTCCACTTT.

The rearrangement links TRBV5-1 to TRBJ2-5, with D hard to call. There are 13 residues in the CDR3. V lost 0 bases and J lost 4, with 7 bases in between. Germline lookup yields CDR1 SGHRS and CDR2 YFSETQ. The CDR3 loop reads CASSLGGGETQYF. CDR3 sequence (DNA): TGCGCCAGCAGCTTGGGAGGCGGAGAGACCCAGTACTTC.

This sequence joins TRBV11-3 and TRBJ1-1; D possibly corresponds to TRBD1 (5 bases). Germline-derived CDR1 and CDR2 are SGHNT and YENEEA. The length of the CDR3 is 14 residues. The V and J ends lost 5 bases and 4 bases respectively, with 14 bases between them. The CDR3 nucleotides read TGTGCCAGCAGCCGGGACGGTTTACTCACTGAAGCTTTCTTT. Encoded protein: CASSRDGLLTEAFF. Supplemented by reference TRBV11-3 and TRBJ1-1, the full variable domain reads EAGVVQSPRYKIIEKKQPVAFWCNPISGHNTLYWYLQNLGQGPELLIRYENEEAVDDSQLPKDRFSAERLKGVDSTLKIQPAELGDSAVYLCASSRDGLLTEAFFGQGTRLTVV.

This clone was counted a single time. This chain joins TRBV27 and TRBJ1-5, with a weak D call TRBD1 (6 bases). CDR1 is MNHEY, CDR2 SMNVEV, per germline (reference sequence). The CDR3 covers 15 residues. Trimming stripped 0 bases from V and 3 bases from J, with 9 bases between. CDR3 in amino acids: CASSLSQGINQPQHF. The CDR3 DNA sequence: TGTGCCAGCAGTTTATCTCAGGGGATCAATCAGCCCCAGCATTTT.